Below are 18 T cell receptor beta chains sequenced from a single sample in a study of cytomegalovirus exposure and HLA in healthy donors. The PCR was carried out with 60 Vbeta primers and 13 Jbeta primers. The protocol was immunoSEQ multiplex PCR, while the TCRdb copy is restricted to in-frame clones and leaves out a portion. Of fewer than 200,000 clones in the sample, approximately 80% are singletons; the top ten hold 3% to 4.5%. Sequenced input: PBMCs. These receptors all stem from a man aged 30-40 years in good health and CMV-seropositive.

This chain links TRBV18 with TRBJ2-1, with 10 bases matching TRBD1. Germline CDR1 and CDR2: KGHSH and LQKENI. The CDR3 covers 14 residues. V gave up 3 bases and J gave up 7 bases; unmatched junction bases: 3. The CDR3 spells CASSPGDRGNEQFF. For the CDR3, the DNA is TGTGCCAGCTCACCGGGGGACAGGGGAAATGAGCAGTTCTTC.

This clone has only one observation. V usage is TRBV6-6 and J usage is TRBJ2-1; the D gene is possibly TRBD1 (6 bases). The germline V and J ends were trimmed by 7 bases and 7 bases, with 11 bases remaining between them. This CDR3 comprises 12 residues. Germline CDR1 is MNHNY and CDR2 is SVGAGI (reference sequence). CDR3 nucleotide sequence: TGTGCCAGCACCTACAGGGTGAATGAGCAGTTCTTC. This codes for CASTYRVNEQFF.

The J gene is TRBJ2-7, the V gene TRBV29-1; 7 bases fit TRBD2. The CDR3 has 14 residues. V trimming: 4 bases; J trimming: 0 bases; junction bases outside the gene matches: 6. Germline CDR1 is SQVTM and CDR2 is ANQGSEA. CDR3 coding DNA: TGCAGCGTTGGTCAGGGAGGGTCCTCCTACGAGCAGTACTTC. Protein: CSVGQGGSSYEQYF.

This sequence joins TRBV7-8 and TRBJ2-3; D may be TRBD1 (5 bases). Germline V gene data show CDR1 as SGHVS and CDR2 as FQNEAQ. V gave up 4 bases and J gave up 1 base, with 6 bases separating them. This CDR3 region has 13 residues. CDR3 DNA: TGTGCCAGCAGCTGGACACGCACAGATACGCAGTATTTT. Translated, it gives CASSWTRTDTQYF.

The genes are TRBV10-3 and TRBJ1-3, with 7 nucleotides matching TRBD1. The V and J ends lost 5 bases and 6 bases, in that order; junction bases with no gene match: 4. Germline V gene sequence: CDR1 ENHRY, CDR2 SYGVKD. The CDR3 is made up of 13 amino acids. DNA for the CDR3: TGTGCCATCAGTACTACAGGGGAAAACACCATATATTTT. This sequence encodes CAISTTGENTIYF.

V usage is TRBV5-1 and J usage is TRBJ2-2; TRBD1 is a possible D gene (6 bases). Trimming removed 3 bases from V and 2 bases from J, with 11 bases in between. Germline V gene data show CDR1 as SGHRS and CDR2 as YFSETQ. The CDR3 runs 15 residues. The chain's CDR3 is CASSSMDRNTGELFF. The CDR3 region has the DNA TGCGCCAGCAGCTCGATGGACAGAAACACCGGGGAGCTGTTTTTT.

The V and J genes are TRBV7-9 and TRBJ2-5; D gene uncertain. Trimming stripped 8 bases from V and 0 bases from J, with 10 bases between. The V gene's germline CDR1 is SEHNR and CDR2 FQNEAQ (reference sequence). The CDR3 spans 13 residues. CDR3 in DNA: TGTGCCAGCTCCCGCCAGTACCAAGAGACCCAGTACTTC. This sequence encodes CASSRQYQETQYF.

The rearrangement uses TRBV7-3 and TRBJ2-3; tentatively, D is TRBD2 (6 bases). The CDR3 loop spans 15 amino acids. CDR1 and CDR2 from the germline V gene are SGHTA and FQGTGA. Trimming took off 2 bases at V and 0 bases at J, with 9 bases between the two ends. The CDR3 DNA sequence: TGTGCCAGCAGCTTATCTAGCGTTAGCACAGATACGCAGTATTTT. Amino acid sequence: CASSLSSVSTDTQYF.

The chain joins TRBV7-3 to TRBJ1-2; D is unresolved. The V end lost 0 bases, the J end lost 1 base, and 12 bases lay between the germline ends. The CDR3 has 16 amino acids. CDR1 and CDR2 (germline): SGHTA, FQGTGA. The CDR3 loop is CASSLTSVSGNYGYTF. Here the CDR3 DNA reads TGTGCCAGCAGCTTAACAAGTGTGTCCGGTAACTATGGCTACACCTTC.

The CDR3 is CASSFRQGAVQYF. The CDR3 DNA follows: TGTGCCAGCAGTTTCCGACAGGGCGCTGTTCAGTACTTC. This chain joins TRBV28 and TRBJ2-7, with TRBD1 matching over 7 bases. Looked up from germline, CDR1 is MDHEN and CDR2 is SYDVKM. With V trimmed by 3 bases and J by 10 bases, 9 bases remained unmatched. The CDR3 runs to 13 residues.

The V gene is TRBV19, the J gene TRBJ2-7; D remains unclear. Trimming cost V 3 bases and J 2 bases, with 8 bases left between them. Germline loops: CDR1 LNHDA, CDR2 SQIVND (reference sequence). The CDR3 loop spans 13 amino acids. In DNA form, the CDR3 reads TGTGCCAGTAGTATTGCGGTGACCTACGAGCAGTACTTC. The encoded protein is CASSIAVTYEQYF.

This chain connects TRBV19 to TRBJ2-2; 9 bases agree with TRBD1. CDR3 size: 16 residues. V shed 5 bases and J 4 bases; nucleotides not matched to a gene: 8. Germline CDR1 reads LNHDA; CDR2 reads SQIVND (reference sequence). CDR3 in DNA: TGTGCCAGTAGTCCGGTGGGGACAGGGTCCACCGGGGAGCTGTTTTTT. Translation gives CASSPVGTGSTGELFF.

DNA for the CDR3: TGTGCCAGCAGCGAGAGTCCCGGGACAGGGGGTACGGGGTCCTACGAGCAGTACTTC. Its translation: CASSESPGTGGTGSYEQYF. This rearrangement joins TRBV9 to TRBJ2-7; TRBD1 agrees at 11 bases. The J segment lost 1 base and the V segment lost 3 bases, leaving 15 bases of the junction unmatched. Germline CDR1 reads SGDLS; CDR2 reads YYNGEE. The CDR3 spans 19 residues.

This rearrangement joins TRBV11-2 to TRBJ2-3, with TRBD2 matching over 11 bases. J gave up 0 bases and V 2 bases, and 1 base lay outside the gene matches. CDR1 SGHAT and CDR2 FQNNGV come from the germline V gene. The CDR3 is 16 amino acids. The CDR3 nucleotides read TGTGCCAGCAGCTTACGACTAGCGGGAAGCACAGATACGCAGTATTTT. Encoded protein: CASSLRLAGSTDTQYF.

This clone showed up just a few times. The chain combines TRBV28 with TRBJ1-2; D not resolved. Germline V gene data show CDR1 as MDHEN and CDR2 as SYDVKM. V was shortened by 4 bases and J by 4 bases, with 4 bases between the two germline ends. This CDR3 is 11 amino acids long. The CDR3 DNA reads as TGTGCCAGCAGTTCCAGCTATGGCTACACCTTC. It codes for CASSSSYGYTF.

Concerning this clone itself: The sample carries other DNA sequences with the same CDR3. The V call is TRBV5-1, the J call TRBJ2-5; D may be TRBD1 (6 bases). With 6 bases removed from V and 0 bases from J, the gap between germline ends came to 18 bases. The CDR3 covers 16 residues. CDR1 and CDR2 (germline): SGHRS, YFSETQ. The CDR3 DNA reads TGCGCCAGCACCCGGTCCGTTGGACAGTACCAAGAGACCCAGTACTTC. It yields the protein CASTRSVGQYQETQYF.

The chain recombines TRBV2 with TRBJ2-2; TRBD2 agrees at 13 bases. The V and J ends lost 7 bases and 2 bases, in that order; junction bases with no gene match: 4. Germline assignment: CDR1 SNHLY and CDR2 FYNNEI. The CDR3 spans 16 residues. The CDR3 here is CASTWTSGGNTGELFF. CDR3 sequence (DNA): TGTGCCAGCACTTGGACTAGCGGGGGAAACACCGGGGAGCTGTTTTTT.

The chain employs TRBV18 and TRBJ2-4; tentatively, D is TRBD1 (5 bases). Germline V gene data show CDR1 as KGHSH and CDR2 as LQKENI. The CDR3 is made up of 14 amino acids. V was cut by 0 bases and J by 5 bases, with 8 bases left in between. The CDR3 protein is CASSPPGAENIQYF. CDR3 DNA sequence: TGTGCCAGCTCACCACCAGGGGCGGAAAACATTCAGTACTTC.